This is a list of T cell receptor beta chains from one sample in a study of monozygotic twins with inflammatory bowel disease. TCRdb processed the 5' RACE reads again and assigns one entry to each CDR3 protein, with no DNA. The sample includes 210,000 or so distinct CDR3 sequences. Sequenced input: blood. These receptor sequences come from a human donor with ulcerative colitis or Crohn's disease, or a healthy co-twin of an affected twin (not recorded which). Both conserved end residues are part of each CDR3. Each record gives: V gene, J gene, CDR3 protein.

v_gene: TRBV12-3/TRBV12-4
j_gene: TRBJ1-4
CDR3aa: CASRKTGGDEKLFF

v_gene: TRBV7-2
j_gene: TRBJ1-1
CDR3aa: CASSWNTIGTEAFF

v_gene: TRBV7-2
j_gene: TRBJ1-4
CDR3aa: CASSLARNEKLFF

v_gene: TRBV20-1
j_gene: TRBJ1-2
CDR3aa: CSATDRGDDGYTF

v_gene: TRBV27
j_gene: TRBJ2-7
CDR3aa: CASSSTIGYEQYF

v_gene: TRBV18
j_gene: TRBJ2-5
CDR3aa: CASSPDNRGRFMETQYF

v_gene: TRBV29-1
j_gene: TRBJ2-7
CDR3aa: CSVTSGTYEQYF

v_gene: TRBV5-1
j_gene: TRBJ1-1
CDR3aa: CASSLGDSSYTEAFF

v_gene: TRBV10-3
j_gene: TRBJ2-7
CDR3aa: CAIMEGASYEQYF

v_gene: TRBV7-8
j_gene: TRBJ1-2
CDR3aa: CASSPGTGGFYGYTF